Sequencing of this TCR beta chain was carried out in a study of T cell responses to AZD1222 COVID-19 vaccine (dated by TCRdb to about 2021). In the study overall: Because spike-specific TCR depth and breadth did not differ between the two schedules, AZD1222 recipients who got a second dose at roughly 4 weeks were pooled with those who got a second dose at roughly 12 weeks. Trial participants were enrolled into age subgroups of 18-55, 56-69 and 70-plus years, which contained about 150, 28 and 57 TCR-sequenced participants, respectively. A total of 230 to 250 trial participants underwent TCR sequencing, of whom about 200 had received two doses of AZD1222 and 26 had received two doses of the MenACWY control vaccine. The study at large found these results: Nearly half of unique spike-specific TCRs reportedly recognized epitopes outside regions mutated in the B.1.351 and B.1.1.7 variants. After two AZD1222 doses, both the breadth and the depth of spike-specific TCRs were significantly higher than at day 0 and than in MenACWY recipients. Most participants were white British and females outnumbered males, and the authors suggested that clonal diversity may have been underestimated. Conclusions about previously exposed vaccinees were limited because only a handful of AZD1222 recipients were SARS-CoV-2 seropositive at baseline. The 56-69-year group was small, and its depth increase did not reach significance, likely because of low power. Vaccine-associated CD4 TCRs spanned the whole spike protein, with dominant responses in regions 160-218 and 743-854. Because no samples from the day 14 peak response were available, repertoires could be characterized only after the peak T cell response.

V is shortened by 5 bases, J by 2 bases, and the region joining them spans 13 bases. Including the terminal cysteine and phenylalanine, the CDR3 comprises 14 residues. Solely the CDR3 DNA is kept, with 42 bases framed from the first base. CDR1 and CDR2 were assigned from the germline V gene as SGHVS and FQNEAQ. The CDR3 regions of human TCRbeta chains were analyzed by immunosequencing. As for the original processing: Repertoire TCRs were checked for matches against a reference library of SARS-CoV-2-specific TCRs that had been generated using the MIRA antigen-specificity platform. Breadth was defined as the fraction of unique TCRs that were SARS-CoV-2-associated. Depth was defined as the fraction of total T cells that were SARS-CoV-2-associated. Using the MIRA data, each spike-specific TCR was assigned both to the spike region to which the TCR was reactive and to a CD4 or CD8 class. Log10-transformed breadth and depth values were compared by one-way ANOVA with Sidak's multiple comparisons tests. Imported from immuneACCESS, the table was reduced by TCRdb to in-frame sequences with V and J called. These copies leave out some clones; in studies compared against another copy, an unresolved V gene accounts for under half, and the cause of the remainder is not known. V and J calls and clone size follow that table, whereas D and trimming were derived from the DNA. Within this sample are about 85,000 clones, with over 75% of them counted one time only. The ten biggest clones cover roughly 15% of the sample.

In the case of this clone: There is no known antigen for this receptor. Base qualities are not recorded, but no much larger clone differs from it by a single base.

The sample's time point label is to be understood as: baseline before first vaccination. Vaccinee samples came from UK trials COV001 and COV002, including a single-blind randomized controlled phase 2/3 trial of AZD1222 (ChAdOx1 nCoV-19) in healthy adults. For TCRbeta chain sequencing, PBMC samples from trial participants were taken at day 0 and at day 28 after the second dose. The sequence joins TRBV7-8 to TRBJ2-7; TRBD1 is possibly the D segment (6 matching bases). The receptor comes from an adult in good health. Sequencing was performed on peripheral blood, taken on day 0 of AZD1222 vaccination. At the DNA level, the sequence is TGTGCCAGCAGCAAACAGGGTGGAACCTACGAGCAGTACTTC. This yields the protein CASSKQGGTYEQYF.